What follows are 31 T cell receptor beta chains derived from one specimen sequenced in a study of cytomegalovirus exposure and HLA in healthy donors. Assay: immunoSEQ multiplex PCR; the TCRdb copy retains only in-frame clones and omits some. In the table there are 180,000 or so clones, about 89% of which are singletons. Input material: PBMCs. These receptors all stem from a young man in good health and CMV-seropositive.

The V gene is TRBV7-2, the J gene TRBJ1-4; TRBD1 agrees at 8 bases. This CDR3 comprises 13 residues. Germline CDR1 and CDR2: SGHTA and FQGNSA. V was clipped by 7 bases and J by 5 bases; unmatched bases: 3. The CDR3 is CASTRDRNEKLFF. For the CDR3, the DNA is TGTGCCAGCACCCGGGACAGGAATGAAAAACTGTTTTTT.

The rearrangement uses TRBV30 and TRBJ1-6, with D possibly TRBD1 on 6 matching bases. CDR1 and CDR2 (germline): GTSNPN, SVGIG (reference sequence). The length of the CDR3 is 14 residues. V was cut by 5 bases and J by 10 bases, with 18 bases left in between. The CDR3 nucleotides read TGTGCCTGGGAACAGGGTCGAAGAGGGTCACCCCTCCACTTT. Its translation: CAWEQGRRGSPLHF.

Details on this clone: Other DNA sequences of this sample code for an identical CDR3. This sequence joins TRBV9 and TRBJ2-3; D may be TRBD2 (5 bases). The V and J ends lost 0 bases and 1 base respectively, with 9 bases between them. The CDR3 is made up of 15 amino acids. Germline V gene lookup returns CDR1 SGDLS and CDR2 YYNGEE. The CDR3 DNA reads TGTGCCAGCAGCGTAGGGCTAGCTGGCACAGATACGCAGTATTTT. It translates to CASSVGLAGTDTQYF.

This clone appeared a single time. The rearrangement joins TRBV6-5 to TRBJ2-1, with TRBD2 matching over 8 bases. Trimming cost V 1 base and J 2 bases; bases outside gene matches: 1. Germline CDR1 reads MNHEY; CDR2 reads SVGAGI. There are 15 residues in the CDR3. The CDR3 sequence is CASSYYGGAYNEQFF. CDR3 nucleotide sequence: TGTGCCAGCAGTTACTACGGGGGGGCCTACAATGAGCAGTTCTTC.

V gene TRBV6-6 combines with J gene TRBJ2-1; D is possibly TRBD1 (5 bases). Trimming pared 6 bases from V and 14 bases from J, leaving 17 bases between. CDR1 and CDR2 from the germline V gene are MNHNY and SVGAGI (reference sequence). The CDR3 covers 12 residues. For the CDR3, the DNA is TGTGCCAGCAGACAACCACAGGAAGGGGAGTTCTTC. Protein sequence: CASRQPQEGEFF.

This clone was detected only a few times. The chain carries TRBV18 and TRBJ1-6, with 9 bases lining up with TRBD1. Per the germline V gene, CDR1 is KGHSH and CDR2 is LQKENI. This CDR3 is 16 amino acids long. V was pared by 4 bases and J by 5 bases, with 6 bases of the junction left unmatched. This CDR3 is CASSLQGAANNSPLHF. The CDR3 DNA is TGTGCCAGCTCACTACAGGGGGCGGCCAATAATTCACCCCTCCACTTT.

This clone was recorded many times. The rearrangement links TRBV4-2 to TRBJ2-6, with D maybe TRBD1 (5 bases). The CDR3 extends over 15 amino acids. The V and J ends lost 8 bases and 1 base respectively, with 12 bases between them. Germline V gene sequence: CDR1 LGHNA, CDR2 YNFKEQ. The CDR3 reads CASGPTGSGANVLTF. The CDR3 nucleotides read TGTGCCAGCGGACCTACAGGTTCTGGGGCCAACGTCCTGACTTTC.

The chain has TRBV29-1 and TRBJ1-2; perhaps TRBD1 as D (5 bases). CDR1 and CDR2 (germline): SQVTM, ANQGSEA. Trimming left V 2 bases short and J 0 bases short, with 10 bases between. This CDR3 has 14 residues. The CDR3 loop is CSVERAGANYGYTF. The CDR3 nucleotides read TGCAGCGTTGAAAGGGCGGGGGCTAACTATGGCTACACCTTC. Full variable domain (rest looked up from reference TRBV29-1 and TRBJ1-2): SAVISQKPSRDICQRGTSLTIQCQVDSQVTMMFWYRQQPGQSLTLIATANQGSEATYESGFVIDKFPISRPNLTFSTLTVSNMSPEDSSIYLCSVERAGANYGYTFGSGTRLTVV.

V gene TRBV25-1 combines with J gene TRBJ1-2; 7 bases agree with TRBD1. The CDR3 runs to 14 residues. V was pared by 2 bases and J by 3 bases, with 3 bases of the junction left unmatched. CDR1 is MGHDK, CDR2 SYGVNS, per germline. The CDR3 nucleotides read TGTGCCAGCAGTGAAAGGGGGCGGGACTATGGCTACACCTTC. Encoded protein: CASSERGRDYGYTF.

The chain employs TRBV11-3 and TRBJ2-7; 16 bases line up with TRBD2. With 3 bases clipped from V and 2 bases from J, the junction kept 10 bases outside the gene matches. This CDR3 contains 19 residues. The germline V gene encodes CDR1 SGHNT and CDR2 YENEEA. In DNA form, the CDR3 reads TGTGCCAGCAGCTTCGAACCCGGGACTAGCGGGGGGGTTGCCTACGAGCAGTACTTC. Protein: CASSFEPGTSGGVAYEQYF.

The chain links TRBV7-6 to TRBJ1-2; TRBD1 is a possible D gene (6 bases). Germline V gives CDR1 SGHVS, CDR2 FNYEAQ. The CDR3 consists of 17 residues. Trimming shortened V by 1 base and J by 0 bases, and 15 bases separated the two germline ends. This CDR3 reads CASSLGAGTITNYGYTF. The CDR3 DNA reads as TGTGCCAGCAGCTTAGGGGCAGGGACAATAACTAACTATGGCTACACCTTC.

V gene TRBV5-6 combines with J gene TRBJ2-7; D perhaps matches TRBD1 (6 bases). Per the germline V gene, CDR1 is SGHDT and CDR2 is YYEEEE. This CDR3 is 12 amino acids long. Deletions cut 4 bases from V and 4 bases from J, with 9 bases between. This chain's CDR3 is CASSPGQYEQYF. The CDR3, as DNA: TGTGCCAGCAGCCCCGGACAGTACGAGCAGTACTTC.

The chain employs TRBV5-4 and TRBJ1-1; TRBD1 agrees at 8 bases. The germline V gene has CDR1 SGHNT and CDR2 YYREEE (reference sequence). The trim removed 0 bases at V and 6 bases at J, leaving 4 bases unmatched. The CDR3 is made up of 14 amino acids. The CDR3 region is CASSLDSGGSEAFF. CDR3 bases: TGTGCCAGCAGCTTGGACTCAGGGGGCTCTGAAGCTTTCTTT.

The chain couples TRBV7-2 to TRBJ1-2; 7 nucleotides line up with TRBD1. With 1 base clipped from V and 9 bases from J, the junction kept 11 bases outside the gene matches. This CDR3 has 15 residues. Germline V CDR1 and CDR2: SGHTA, FQGNSA. In DNA, the CDR3 is TGTGCCAGCAGCTTAGTACGGACAGGCCAGATAAGCTACACCTTC. This translates into CASSLVRTGQISYTF.

The chain combines TRBV7-3 with TRBJ1-2; D remains unclear. Per the germline V gene, CDR1 is SGHTA and CDR2 is FQGTGA. The CDR3 is 15 residues long. V lost 1 base to trimming and J lost 0 bases, with 9 bases between them. CDR3 coding DNA: TGTGCCAGCAGCTTAAATGTCAGAACTAACTATGGCTACACCTTC. Amino acids: CASSLNVRTNYGYTF.

A single count supports this clone. The chain recombines TRBV9 with TRBJ1-1; D possibly corresponds to TRBD1 (5 bases). V lost 2 bases and J 7 bases, leaving 12 bases between the germline ends. This CDR3 has 13 residues. The germline gives CDR1 SGDLS, CDR2 YYNGEE. In DNA form, the CDR3 reads TGTGCCAGCAGCGTCAGGGTATATGGTGAAGCTTTCTTT. Amino acids: CASSVRVYGEAFF.

The chain links TRBV6-1 to TRBJ2-3, with D hard to call. This CDR3 is 15 amino acids long. Per germline, CDR1 MNHNS and CDR2 SASEGT. Trimming removed 6 bases from V and 0 bases from J, with 13 bases in between. CDR3 DNA: TGTGCCAGCAGCCTTTACCGGTCTAGCACAGATACGCAGTATTTT. Its translation: CASSLYRSSTDTQYF.

The CDR3 bases are TGTGCCAGCAGTCCGGGCGGAGGGCCAGGCAATGAGCAGTTCTTC. Translated, it gives CASSPGGGPGNEQFF. The chain links TRBV28 to TRBJ2-1, with D maybe TRBD2 (6 bases). The V end lost 5 bases, the J end lost 6 bases, and 17 bases lay between the germline ends. The length of the CDR3 is 15 residues. In germline, CDR1 is MDHEN, CDR2 SYDVKM.

This clone has only one observation. V is TRBV2 and J is TRBJ2-7, with D unresolved. There are 13 residues in the CDR3. Per germline, CDR1 SNHLY and CDR2 FYNNEI. Trimming removed 4 bases from V and 0 bases from J, with 7 bases in between. CDR3 sequence reads: CASSGDNSYEQYF. CDR3 nucleotides: TGTGCCAGCAGTGGTGACAACTCCTACGAGCAGTACTTC.

The rearrangement uses TRBV16 and TRBJ2-1; 9 bases map to TRBD1. V shed 4 bases and J 8 bases; nucleotides not matched to a gene: 6. Germline V lookup: CDR1 KGHSY, CDR2 FQNENV. The CDR3 covers 14 residues. CDR3: CASSPRDRDHEQFF. Written as DNA, the CDR3 is TGTGCCAGCAGCCCCCGGGACAGGGATCATGAGCAGTTCTTC.

This chain uses TRBV6-1 with TRBJ2-7; D gene uncertain. This CDR3 has 14 residues. Between the trimmed V and J ends, which lost 3 bases and 6 bases, there was a span of 15 bases. Germline V gives CDR1 MNHNS, CDR2 SASEGT. The CDR3 reads CASSDVGLLSEQYF. CDR3 in DNA: TGTGCCAGCAGTGACGTGGGCCTCCTTTCCGAGCAGTACTTC.

This chain joins TRBV6-1 and TRBJ2-2; 8 bases are shared with TRBD1. This CDR3 has 15 amino acids. Germline lookup yields CDR1 MNHNS and CDR2 SASEGT. J gave up 2 bases and V 5 bases, and 4 bases lay outside the gene matches. The CDR3 DNA reads TGTGCCAGCAGTAAAACAGGGGGAAACACCGGGGAGCTGTTTTTT. Protein sequence: CASSKTGGNTGELFF.

This clone was counted once. This chain uses TRBV4-1 with TRBJ2-5; TRBD2 matches at 7 bases. The CDR3 extends over 15 amino acids. V lost 4 bases to trimming and J lost 1 base; unmatched junction nucleotides: 6. Germline-derived CDR1 and CDR2 are MGHRA and YSYEKL. CDR3 region: CASSRYREVQETQYF. The DNA for the CDR3 is TGCGCCAGCAGCCGATACCGGGAGGTCCAAGAGACCCAGTACTTC.

The rearrangement links TRBV7-8 to TRBJ2-3, with 12 bases that match TRBD2. J lost 2 bases, V lost 4 bases, and 10 bases had no gene match. This CDR3 has 18 amino acids. CDR1 is SGHVS and CDR2 is FQNEAQ in the germline V gene. CDR3 in amino acids: CASSSLNRTSGVTDTQYF. CDR3 coding DNA: TGTGCCAGCAGCTCCCTTAACCGGACTAGCGGGGTCACAGATACGCAGTATTTT.

The V call is TRBV30, the J call TRBJ2-7, with 10 bases fitting TRBD1. From germline, CDR1 is GTSNPN and CDR2 SVGIG (reference sequence). This CDR3 spans 14 amino acids. The V segment lost 4 bases and the J segment 2 bases; nucleotides outside the gene matches: 5. The CDR3 bases are TGTGCCTGGACCCGTGGGACAGGGGCCTACGAGCAGTACTTC. It codes for CAWTRGTGAYEQYF.

This rearrangement joins TRBV7-8 to TRBJ1-2; TRBD1 is a possible D gene (5 bases). The V gene's germline CDR1 is SGHVS and CDR2 FQNEAQ. The V end was cut by 4 bases, the J end by 8 bases, with 14 bases between. The CDR3 contains 13 residues. The CDR3 sequence is CASSYGEGLGYTF. The CDR3 region has the DNA TGTGCCAGCAGCTACGGGGAGGGGCTAGGCTACACCTTC.

This clone has just a few counts. The chain couples TRBV6-1 to TRBJ1-2; the D is unclear. CDR1 is MNHNS and CDR2 is SASEGT in the germline V gene. The length of the CDR3 is 10 residues. V was cut by 3 bases and J by 12 bases, with 8 bases left in between. The CDR3 DNA follows: TGTGCCAGCAGTGAGGAGGGTAACACCTTC. Translated, it gives CASSEEGNTF.

This sequence joins TRBV5-1 and TRBJ2-5, with TRBD1 matching 8 bases. Germline V gene lookup returns CDR1 SGHRS and CDR2 YFSETQ. The CDR3 has 15 residues. Germline trimming cut 4 bases from V and 3 bases from J; bases unmatched to any gene: 8. DNA for the CDR3: TGCGCCAGCAGCCCAGGGGGCCCGGCTGAAGAGACCCAGTACTTC. Translating gives CASSPGGPAEETQYF.

The V and J genes are TRBV6-1 and TRBJ2-7; 9 nucleotides match TRBD1. V shed 3 bases and J 5 bases; nucleotides not matched to a gene: 8. Germline assignment: CDR1 MNHNS and CDR2 SASEGT. The CDR3 covers 15 residues. The CDR3 DNA sequence: TGTGCCAGCAGTGATTACGGGACAGGGACGAACGAGCAGTACTTC. Amino acid sequence: CASSDYGTGTNEQYF.

V and J are TRBV7-9 and TRBJ2-1; no clear D gene. CDR3 length: 12 residues. V was clipped by 6 bases and J by 10 bases, with 13 bases between them. Germline CDR1 and CDR2: SEHNR and FQNEAQ (reference sequence). CDR3 protein: CASSHEEGEQFF. In DNA form, the CDR3 reads TGTGCCAGCAGTCATGAGGAAGGAGAGCAGTTCTTC.

J is TRBJ2-7 and V is TRBV5-6, with D hard to call. The CDR3 covers 12 residues. The V gene lost 0 bases and the J gene lost 7 bases, with 8 bases spanning the gap. CDR1 and CDR2 (germline): SGHDT, YYEEEE. CDR3 nucleotide sequence: TGTGCCAGCAGCTTGGGCCCCCAGGAGCAGTACTTC. This codes for CASSLGPQEQYF.